The 27 T cell receptor beta chains listed next were all sequenced from one sample in a study of cytomegalovirus exposure and HLA in healthy donors. In the PCR, 60 Vbeta and 13 Jbeta primers were used. TCRdb's copy holds only in-frame clones and misses some; the assay was immunoSEQ multiplex PCR. Found here are tens of thousands of clones, about 70% of them singletons; the top ten hold 10% to 11%. The specimen sequenced was PBMCs. These receptors all come from a woman aged 25 to 39 in good health and CMV-seronegative.

This clone was seen only a few times. The V gene is TRBV5-1, the J gene TRBJ2-7, with TRBD1 identical over 8 bases. In germline, CDR1 is SGHRS, CDR2 YFSETQ. The CDR3 runs to 16 residues. V lost 1 base, J lost 0 bases, and 6 bases stayed unmatched. The CDR3 reads CASSLQTGQVSYEQYF. In DNA form, the CDR3 reads TGCGCCAGCAGCTTGCAGACGGGACAGGTCTCCTACGAGCAGTACTTC.

The gene calls are TRBV20-1 and TRBJ1-2; D not certain. The CDR3 length is 11 residues. Per the germline V gene, CDR1 is DFQATT and CDR2 is SNEGSKA (reference sequence). V lost 6 bases and J lost 4, with 9 bases in between. The CDR3 nucleotides are TGCAGTGCCCCAGTGTTCTATGGCTACACCTTC. Its protein is CSAPVFYGYTF.

The V call is TRBV7-9, the J call TRBJ1-3, with D maybe TRBD1 (5 bases). Looked up from germline, CDR1 is SEHNR and CDR2 is FQNEAQ (reference sequence). Trimming removed 2 bases from V and 2 bases from J, with 13 bases in between. This CDR3 has 16 amino acids. CDR3 in amino acids: CASSLSSGVTGNTIYF. The CDR3 DNA reads TGTGCCAGCAGCTTAAGTTCGGGGGTAACTGGAAACACCATATATTTT. Based on the CDR3 plus reference TRBV7-9 and TRBJ1-3, the full variable domain is DTGVSQNPRHKITKRGQNVTFRCDPISEHNRLYWYRQTLGQGPEFLTYFQNEAQLEKSRLLSDRFSAERPKGSFSTLEIQRTEQGDSAMYLCASSLSSGVTGNTIYFGEGSWLTVV.

V is TRBV29-1 and J is TRBJ1-5; no reliable D call. Trimming left V 6 bases short and J 6 bases short, with 12 bases between. CDR1 SQVTM and CDR2 ANQGSEA come from the germline V gene. CDR3 length: 12 amino acids. The CDR3 coding sequence is TGCAGCGTGGGCGGGTTGGGTCAGCCCCAGCATTTT. This gives the protein CSVGGLGQPQHF.

V is TRBV27 and J is TRBJ1-3; D gene ambiguous. V dropped 5 bases and J dropped 4 bases, with 18 bases sitting between them. This CDR3 comprises 16 residues. Germline V gene lookup returns CDR1 MNHEY and CDR2 SMNVEV (reference sequence). DNA for the CDR3: TGTGCCAGCAGTCGGAACGGCGGAGAGGAGGGAAACACCATATATTTT. Protein sequence: CASSRNGGEEGNTIYF.

The chain is built from TRBV9 and TRBJ1-1; D may be TRBD1 (5 bases). With 0 bases removed from V and 3 bases from J, the gap between germline ends came to 9 bases. This CDR3 region has 14 residues. Germline V gene data show CDR1 as SGDLS and CDR2 as YYNGEE. DNA for the CDR3: TGTGCCAGCAGCGTAGAGGGGAAGGACACTGAAGCTTTCTTT. It translates to CASSVEGKDTEAFF.

The CDR3 DNA reads as TGTGCCTGGAGTGTTTCTGCAGGAGGATATTCACCCCTCCACTTT. Its translation: CAWSVSAGGYSPLHF. The chain couples TRBV30 to TRBJ1-6; D uncertain. Germline V lookup: CDR1 GTSNPN, CDR2 SVGIG (reference sequence). The CDR3 totals 15 residues. Trimming took 0 bases from V and 8 from J, leaving 14 bases between them.

The chain uses TRBV5-1 and TRBJ2-7; TRBD2 aligns across 7 bases. Per germline, CDR1 SGHRS and CDR2 YFSETQ. The CDR3 is made up of 18 amino acids. J was trimmed by 5 bases and V by 0 bases; bases with no gene match: 17. CDR3 amino acids: CASSLVKAGSLLGDEQYF. The DNA for the CDR3 is TGCGCCAGCAGCTTGGTAAAAGCGGGAAGTTTATTGGGGGACGAGCAGTACTTC.

In nucleotides, the CDR3 is TGCGCCAGCAGCCAAGCGCTGCAGCGGGGGGTCTCCTACAATGAGCAGTTCTTC. Translated: CASSQALQRGVSYNEQFF. V gene TRBV4-3 combines with J gene TRBJ2-1; TRBD2 aligns across 9 bases. The CDR3 has 18 amino acids. J gave up 0 bases and V 1 base, and 7 bases lay outside the gene matches. CDR1 and CDR2 from the germline V gene are LGHNA and YSLEER.

This clone was recorded only once. The V gene is TRBV14, the J gene TRBJ2-7; tentative D call: TRBD1 (5 bases). V was cut by 1 base and J by 0 bases, with 10 bases left in between. There are 15 residues in the CDR3. The germline gives CDR1 SGHDN, CDR2 FVKESK. As DNA, the CDR3 is TGTGCCAGCAGCCAAGGTGTGACAGCCTCCTACGAGCAGTACTTC. Amino acids: CASSQGVTASYEQYF.

The chain uses TRBV15 and TRBJ1-1, with D perhaps TRBD1 (5 bases). This CDR3 has 15 residues. V shed 0 bases and J shed 14 bases, with 22 bases lying between them. Germline assignment: CDR1 LNHNV and CDR2 YYDKDF (reference sequence). DNA for the CDR3: TGTGCCACCAGCAGAGATCCGATCGGGGAGGGGCGCGGGTTCTTT. Translation gives CATSRDPIGEGRGFF.

To note about this clone: Other DNA variants within this sample encode the same CDR3. The chain uses TRBV30 and TRBJ2-2, with 7 nucleotides matching TRBD2. The CDR3 has 15 residues. Germline lookup yields CDR1 GTSNPN and CDR2 SVGIG (reference sequence). J was trimmed by 4 bases and V by 6 bases; bases with no gene match: 11. The CDR3 spells CACPTGGLGTGELFF. CDR3 nucleotide sequence: TGTGCCTGCCCCACGGGGGGATTGGGCACCGGGGAGCTGTTTTTT.

This clone is classed as large (0.1 to 1%). The chain recombines TRBV6-4 with TRBJ1-6; no clear D. From germline, CDR1 is MRHNA and CDR2 SNTAGT. The germline V and J ends were trimmed by 6 bases and 7 bases, with 10 bases remaining between them. The CDR3 contains 13 residues. The CDR3 nucleotides are TGTGCCAGCAGCGGAGGTGAAAATTCACCCCTCCACTTT. Its protein product is CASSGGENSPLHF.

This chain links TRBV27 with TRBJ2-3; D is perhaps TRBD1 (6 bases). CDR1 is MNHEY and CDR2 is SMNVEV in the germline V gene (reference sequence). Trimming removed 6 bases from V and 3 bases from J, with 10 bases in between. The CDR3 extends over 13 amino acids. In DNA, the CDR3 is TGTGCCAGCAGCAAACAGGGAACAGATACGCAGTATTTT. Translating it yields CASSKQGTDTQYF.

Here the CDR3 reads CASSASSGEAFF. In DNA, the CDR3 is TGTGCCAGCAGCGCTTCTTCGGGTGAAGCTTTCTTT. This chain joins TRBV9 and TRBJ1-1; D is ambiguous. V was pared by 3 bases and J by 7 bases, with 10 bases between. The CDR3 runs 12 residues. Germline V CDR1 and CDR2: SGDLS, YYNGEE.

The V gene is TRBV4-3, the J gene TRBJ2-7, with D perhaps TRBD2 (7 bases). V was clipped by 0 bases and J by 6 bases, with 18 bases between them. The CDR3 is 16 residues long. In germline, CDR1 is LGHNA, CDR2 YSLEER. CDR3 coding DNA: TGCGCCAGCAGCCAAGATTCCGTGGGGGGGCCCCGCGAGCAGTACTTC. Its protein product is CASSQDSVGGPREQYF.

The chain joins TRBV13 to TRBJ2-7; D is undetermined. The V end was cut by 5 bases, the J end by 3 bases, with 11 bases between. Germline V gene sequence: CDR1 PRHDT, CDR2 FYEKMQ (reference sequence). The CDR3 has 13 amino acids. Here the CDR3 DNA reads TGTGCCAGCAGCCCCGACACGGTCTACGAGCAGTACTTC. Its translation is CASSPDTVYEQYF.

This clone was counted between two and nine times. The rearrangement uses TRBV30 and TRBJ2-7, with 8 bases aligning to TRBD2. The CDR3 is made up of 14 amino acids. The junction had 9 bases not matched to a gene; V was cut back by 4 bases and J by 4 bases. Germline V CDR1 and CDR2: GTSNPN, SVGIG (reference sequence). DNA for the CDR3: TGTGCCTGGACCCGGTGGGGACTAGGGTACGAGCAGTACTTC. Translated: CAWTRWGLGYEQYF.

The genes are TRBV6-5 and TRBJ1-3; the D is unclear. Germline CDR1 and CDR2: MNHEY and SVGAGI. V was shortened by 4 bases and J by 4 bases, with 17 bases between the two germline ends. The CDR3 runs to 16 residues. This CDR3 is CASSSLRSTGGNTIYF. The DNA of the CDR3 is TGTGCCAGCAGTTCCCTCCGGAGCACGGGAGGAAACACCATATATTTT.

This clone has just a few counts. J is TRBJ2-7 and V is TRBV11-2; D call uncertain. Germline V gene sequence: CDR1 SGHAT, CDR2 FQNNGV. Between the trimmed V and J ends, which lost 1 base and 2 bases, there was a span of 9 bases. The CDR3 has 14 residues. CDR3 nucleotide sequence: TGTGCCAGCAGCTTAGTCGCGGCAGCCTACGAGCAGTACTTC. Its translation: CASSLVAAAYEQYF.

As DNA, the CDR3 is TGTGCCAGCAGTGAAGAGTCGGGGGGGCAGTTCTTC. Protein: CASSEESGGQFF. The rearrangement uses TRBV6-1 and TRBJ2-1; 7 bases match TRBD2. V gave up 1 base and J gave up 12 bases; unmatched junction bases: 3. The CDR3 has 12 residues. In germline, CDR1 is MNHNS, CDR2 SASEGT.

This clone was detected only once. V gene TRBV7-2 combines with J gene TRBJ2-7, with 7 nucleotides matching TRBD2. Trimming cost V 10 bases and J 7 bases; bases outside gene matches: 13. This CDR3 has 13 residues. CDR1 and CDR2 (germline): SGHTA, FQGNSA. CDR3 protein: CATAVVRGGEQYF. In DNA form, the CDR3 reads TGTGCCACCGCCGTAGTAAGGGGAGGGGAGCAGTACTTC.

CDR3 nucleotides: TGTGCCAGCATCAACACCCTGAACACTGAAGCTTTCTTT. Translation: CASINTLNTEAFF. This chain links TRBV2 with TRBJ1-1, with unresolved D. V was trimmed by 7 bases and J by 0 bases, leaving 9 bases between them. Germline lookup yields CDR1 SNHLY and CDR2 FYNNEI. CDR3 size: 13 residues.

The chain carries TRBV5-6 and TRBJ1-2, with 7 bases aligning to TRBD1. Germline values: CDR1 SGHDT, CDR2 YYEEEE. CDR3 length equals 14 residues. The V gene end was trimmed by 3 bases and the J gene end by 4 bases; junction bases not matched to a gene: 6. This chain's CDR3 is CASSSRTGPYGYTF. The CDR3 DNA reads TGTGCCAGCAGCTCGAGGACAGGACCCTATGGCTACACCTTC.

The chain is built from TRBV6-5 and TRBJ2-7, with TRBD1 matching over 9 bases. Per germline, CDR1 MNHEY and CDR2 SVGAGI. The CDR3 is 14 residues long. V gave up 4 bases and J gave up 3 bases; unmatched junction bases: 4. The CDR3, as DNA: TGTGCCAGCAGTTTCGAGACAGGGGGCTACGAGCAGTACTTC. Translated, it gives CASSFETGGYEQYF.

This clone occurred a few times. This sequence joins TRBV30 and TRBJ1-2, with 9 bases matching TRBD1. The length of the CDR3 is 14 residues. V was pared by 4 bases and J by 2 bases, with 5 bases of the junction left unmatched. CDR1 is GTSNPN and CDR2 is SVGIG in the germline V gene (reference sequence). DNA for the CDR3: TGTGCCTGGAAGGGGACAGGGCTCAACTATGGCTACACCTTC. Its protein product is CAWKGTGLNYGYTF.

The gene calls are TRBV2 and TRBJ1-4, with D perhaps matching TRBD1 (5 bases). The CDR3 covers 15 residues. V gave up 5 bases and J gave up 0 bases, with 10 bases separating them. Germline CDR1 is SNHLY and CDR2 is FYNNEI. The CDR3 loop reads CASSLGQATNEKLFF. DNA of the CDR3: TGTGCCAGCAGTCTGGGGCAAGCAACTAATGAAAAACTGTTTTTT.